This TCR beta chain was retrieved from a study of T cell repertoires in cytomegalovirus infection. Study as a whole: Based on public TCR beta signatures, there were indications of CMV infection and of a matching HLA type.

Study-wide results and limits: The ex vivo response was dominated by HLA-C-restricted CMV-specific TCR beta clonotypes.

Turning to this clonotype: The target antigen is unknown.

MiXCR, applied by TCRdb to the reads, yields one record per CDR3 protein. Here the sample spans 400,000 or so distinct CDR3 sequences, 31% being singletons. The clonotype comes from a human donor in good health (CMV status not recorded). Some clones in this sample may be carry-over from other donors' samples. The specimen was PBMCs.

The chain's CDR3 is CASGPGQQIIHQPQHF. The CDR3 bases are TGTGCCAGCGGGCCGGGACAGCAGATAATTCATCAGCCCCAGCATTTT. The chain uses TRBV6-2 or TRBV6-3 and TRBJ1-5, with 7 positions matching TRBD1. The CDR3 totals 16 residues. V lost 8 bases to trimming and J lost 5 bases; unmatched junction nucleotides: 15. Germline loops: CDR1 MNHEY, CDR2 SVGEGT.